The 12 T cell receptor beta chains presented below share a single source sample, sequenced in a study of blood T cell repertoires in COVID-19. Assay used: immunoSEQ multiplex PCR; TCRdb lists only in-frame clones, some missing. The sample yields some 320,000 clones, over 85% seen once. Sequencing input: PBMCs or T cells enriched from blood (not recorded which). These receptors came from a man aged 60 to 75 who had recovered from COVID-19.

V usage is TRBV11-3 and J usage is TRBJ2-7; 11 nucleotides align to TRBD2. Germline trimming cut 0 bases from V and 3 bases from J; bases unmatched to any gene: 7. Germline CDR1 SGHNT, CDR2 YENEEA. This CDR3 is built from 17 residues. CDR3: CASSLDVAGGPVYEQYF. CDR3 nucleotides: TGTGCCAGCAGCTTAGATGTAGCGGGAGGGCCCGTCTACGAGCAGTACTTC.

The CDR3 sequence is CAIGGQQNTEAFF. CDR3 coding DNA: TGTGCCATCGGGGGACAGCAGAACACTGAAGCTTTCTTT. The chain joins TRBV10-3 to TRBJ1-1, with 7 positions matching TRBD1. Germline CDR1 ENHRY, CDR2 SYGVKD. V was clipped by 8 bases and J by 1 base; unmatched bases: 4. This CDR3 has 13 residues.

V usage is TRBV10-3 and J usage is TRBJ2-1; TRBD2 might be the D (6 bases). Per germline, CDR1 ENHRY and CDR2 SYGVKD. There are 14 residues in the CDR3. Trimming stripped 4 bases from V and 1 base from J, with 8 bases between. The CDR3 protein is CAISVGGSYNEQFF. As DNA, the CDR3 is TGTGCCATCAGTGTCGGGGGATCCTACAATGAGCAGTTCTTC.

V and J are TRBV29-1 and TRBJ1-2; D may be TRBD1 (5 bases). V dropped 3 bases and J dropped 4 bases, with 9 bases sitting between them. CDR3 length: 12 amino acids. CDR1 is SQVTM, CDR2 ANQGSEA, per germline. The CDR3 reads CSVDRGGYGYTF. The CDR3 nucleotides are TGCAGCGTTGATAGGGGCGGCTATGGCTACACCTTC.

This rearrangement joins TRBV13 to TRBJ1-1; D perhaps matches TRBD1 (5 bases). The germline gives CDR1 PRHDT, CDR2 FYEKMQ (reference sequence). The germline V and J ends were trimmed by 5 bases and 3 bases, with 16 bases remaining between them. The CDR3 extends over 15 amino acids. The CDR3 DNA follows: TGTGCCAGCAGCATACACGGACAAGCTTACACTGAAGCTTTCTTT. Translation: CASSIHGQAYTEAFF.

CDR3 nucleotides: TGTGCCAGCAGCTTTCGACAGACCGGCGACGGGACCCAGTACTTC. This translates into CASSFRQTGDGTQYF. J is TRBJ2-5 and V is TRBV5-6; a possible D gene is TRBD1 (5 bases). CDR1 and CDR2 from the germline V gene are SGHDT and YYEEEE. The CDR3 loop spans 15 amino acids. V was cut by 2 bases and J by 7 bases, with 18 bases left in between.

The rearrangement uses TRBV21-1 and TRBJ1-4. TRBV21-1 is a recognized pseudogene. CDR3 size: 16 residues. The CDR3, as DNA: TGTGCCAGCAGCGCAAGTCGGGGGGGCGAGGATGAAAAACTGTTTTTT. Translation gives CASSASRGGEDEKLFF.

On this clone itself: This sample includes further DNA sequences coding for the same CDR3. The chain is built from TRBV9 and TRBJ2-1, with 9 bases matching TRBD2. This CDR3 contains 15 residues. In germline, CDR1 is SGDLS, CDR2 YYNGEE. J was trimmed by 3 bases and V by 2 bases; bases with no gene match: 3. In nucleotides, the CDR3 is TGTGCCAGCAGCGTTAGCGGGGGAGGCTACAATGAGCAGTTCTTC. Protein product: CASSVSGGGYNEQFF.

The chain is built from TRBV7-2 and TRBJ2-7, with TRBD1 matching over 10 bases. Germline CDR1 SGHTA, CDR2 FQGNSA. The junction had 14 bases not matched to a gene; V was cut back by 8 bases and J by 4 bases. The CDR3 runs to 16 residues. The CDR3 DNA follows: TGTGCCAGCGGGTTGTTTACGGGACAGGGGTTTTACGAGCAGTACTTC. It codes for CASGLFTGQGFYEQYF.

This sequence joins TRBV27 and TRBJ2-7, with 8 bases fitting TRBD1. The CDR3 sequence is 15 residues long. V trimming: 5 bases; J trimming: 7 bases; junction bases outside the gene matches: 13. CDR1 MNHEY and CDR2 SMNVEV come from the germline V gene (reference sequence). The CDR3 here is CASSPDRGSRSEQYF. The CDR3 bases are TGTGCCAGCAGTCCAGACAGGGGATCCCGGAGTGAGCAGTACTTC.

Here the CDR3 DNA reads TGTGCCAGCAGTTTTAGCTCCCAGGGCCGCGCTGAAGCTTTCTTT. This codes for CASSFSSQGRAEAFF. The chain joins TRBV28 to TRBJ1-1, with D possibly being TRBD1 (5 bases). Trimming removed 3 bases from V and 6 bases from J, with 17 bases in between. This CDR3 spans 15 amino acids. In germline, CDR1 is MDHEN, CDR2 SYDVKM.

The genes are TRBV5-1 and TRBJ1-4, with a possible D match to TRBD1 (5 bases). The CDR3 extends over 14 amino acids. V lost 3 bases, J lost 7 bases, and 13 bases lay in between. Germline V lookup: CDR1 SGHRS, CDR2 YFSETQ. The CDR3 region has the DNA TGCGCCAGCAGCTCCAAGGGGCTGGGTGAAAAACTGTTTTTT. The encoded protein is CASSSKGLGEKLFF.